The 25 T cell receptor beta chains below all came from one sample that was sequenced in a study of CD8+CD57+ T cells in acquired aplastic anemia. The template used for profiling TCR beta VDJ and CDR3 was genomic DNA. TCRdb reprocessed the reads via MiXCR and lists one record per CDR3 protein. The sample contains approximately 190,000 distinct CDR3 sequences, 64% of which appear only once. The sequenced sample consisted of sorted CD4+, CD8+, or CD8+CD57+ T cells (not recorded which) from PBMCs. These receptors were obtained from a human donor with severe aplastic anemia or a healthy control (not recorded which).

The chain couples TRBV5-1 to TRBJ1-2, with TRBD1 matching 9 bases. Germline V gene data show CDR1 as SGHRS and CDR2 as YFSETQ. V shed 0 bases, J shed 3 bases, and the junction held 6 bases outside the gene matches. CDR3 length equals 16 residues. CDR3: CASSLDRGQRYYGYTF. DNA of the CDR3: TGCGCCAGCAGCTTGGACAGGGGGCAGAGGTACTATGGCTACACCTTC.

V usage is TRBV9 and J usage is TRBJ2-1, with D perhaps TRBD1 (6 bases). The V end was cut by 0 bases, the J end by 3 bases, with 13 bases between. The CDR3 loop spans 16 amino acids. The germline gives CDR1 SGDLS, CDR2 YYNGEE. CDR3 sequence: CASSVGVAGDYNEQFF. The CDR3 DNA sequence: TGTGCCAGCAGCGTAGGGGTCGCAGGGGACTACAATGAGCAGTTCTTC.

The J gene is TRBJ1-6, the V gene TRBV19; D possibly corresponds to TRBD1 (5 bases). CDR1 and CDR2 from the germline V gene are LNHDA and SQIVND (reference sequence). Trimming stripped 9 bases from V and 8 bases from J, with 14 bases between. The CDR3 sequence is 13 residues long. CDR3 in DNA: TGTGCCAGCGGCCAGGGCAGCTATTCACCCCTCCACTTT. Its translation is CASGQGSYSPLHF.

The chain has TRBV9 and TRBJ2-1, with a possible D match to TRBD2 (5 bases). The assigned J gene may be wrong: the sequence end matches TRBJ2-5 better. The length of the CDR3 is 13 residues. The germline gives CDR1 SGDLS, CDR2 YYNGEE. DNA of the CDR3: TGTGCCAGCAGCCCGGGGAGTATGGAGACCCAGTACTTC. Amino acids: CASSPGSMETQYF.

There are a few counts of this clonotype. The J gene is TRBJ2-1, the V gene TRBV29-1; 11 positions match TRBD2. This CDR3 has 15 residues. V lost 5 bases and J lost 5; bases outside the gene matches: 8. CDR1 SQVTM and CDR2 ANQGSEA come from the germline V gene. This chain's CDR3 is CSVTEPGLADNEQFF. In DNA, the CDR3 is TGCAGCGTTACAGAACCGGGACTAGCGGACAATGAGCAGTTCTTC.

This clonotype has at least ten counts. The rearrangement uses TRBV12-5 and TRBJ2-3; perhaps TRBD2 as D (5 bases). The CDR3 sequence is 15 residues long. Deletions cut 0 bases from V and 1 base from J, with 8 bases between. Germline CDR1 reads LGHNT; CDR2 reads FRNRAP. The CDR3 nucleotides are TGTGCTAGTGGTTTGGTCGGAGGAGGCACAGATACGCAGTATTTT. Its protein product is CASGLVGGGTDTQYF.

This clonotype was observed a handful of times. The chain combines TRBV5-1 with TRBJ1-4; TRBD1 agrees at 10 bases. J was trimmed by 4 bases and V by 4 bases; bases with no gene match: 7. Germline lookup yields CDR1 SGHRS and CDR2 YFSETQ. The CDR3 has 16 amino acids. Here the CDR3 DNA reads TGCGCCAGCAGCATGGGACAGGGGATAGGTAATGAAAAACTGTTTTTT. Amino acids: CASSMGQGIGNEKLFF.

V gene TRBV9 combines with J gene TRBJ2-7; 8 bases agree with TRBD2. Losses at the gene ends were 2 bases for V and 1 base for J; bases not matched to a gene: 2. Germline CDR1 is SGDLS and CDR2 is YYNGEE. The CDR3 sequence is 14 residues long. Written as DNA, the CDR3 is TGTGCCAGCAGCGTGGGACTAGTATCCTACGAGCAGTACTTC. Its protein product is CASSVGLVSYEQYF.

The V call is TRBV6-5, the J call TRBJ1-2; no firm D call. The V end lost 6 bases, the J end lost 5 bases, and 10 bases lay between the germline ends. Germline V gives CDR1 MNHEY, CDR2 SVGAGI. The CDR3 totals 12 residues. The CDR3: CASSFGSYGYTF. The CDR3, as DNA: TGTGCCAGCAGCTTCGGCTCGTATGGCTACACCTTC.

This clonotype was found many times. The J gene is TRBJ1-2, the V gene TRBV6-1; 9 bases are a match to TRBD1. This CDR3 has 17 residues. J was trimmed by 6 bases and V by 4 bases; bases with no gene match: 15. CDR1 is MNHNS, CDR2 SASEGT, per germline. The CDR3 loop is CASSGPGQGASEHGYTF. The CDR3 region has the DNA TGTGCCAGCAGTGGACCGGGACAGGGCGCCTCCGAGCATGGCTACACCTTC.

V and J are TRBV5-1 and TRBJ1-2; D gene unclear. Per germline, CDR1 SGHRS and CDR2 YFSETQ. CDR3 size: 15 residues. The V end was cut by 1 base, the J end by 4 bases, with 14 bases between. The CDR3: CASSLFLGLGYGYTF. The CDR3 DNA follows: TGCGCCAGCAGCTTGTTTCTGGGCCTTGGCTATGGCTACACCTTC.

This clonotype was seen more than once but under ten times. The chain carries TRBV7-8 and TRBJ1-1; maybe TRBD1 (6 bases). V gave up 5 bases and J gave up 0 bases, with 16 bases separating them. Germline assignment: CDR1 SGHVS and CDR2 FQNEAQ. The CDR3 is made up of 16 amino acids. The CDR3 bases are TGTGCCAGCAGCCCAAATACAGGGCTCCTGAACACTGAAGCTTTCTTT. It yields the protein CASSPNTGLLNTEAFF. Full variable domain (rest looked up from reference TRBV7-8 and TRBJ1-1): GAGVSQSPRYKVAKRGQDVALRCDPISGHVSLFWYQQALGQGPEFLTYFQNEAQLDKSGLPSDRFFAERPEGSVSTLKIQRTQQEDSAVYLCASSPNTGLLNTEAFFGQGTRLTVV.

This clonotype turned up a few times. The chain recombines TRBV20-1 with TRBJ2-7; 8 positions match TRBD2. The V gene's germline CDR1 is DFQATT and CDR2 SNEGSKA (reference sequence). This CDR3 is built from 13 residues. V dropped 3 bases and J dropped 2; count of bases not matched to a gene: 3. In DNA, the CDR3 is TGCAGTGCTAGCCTAGCGGGCGCCTACGAGCAGTACTTC. This encodes CSASLAGAYEQYF.

On this clonotype itself: One end of the junction is discordant with germline, which a read error may explain. The chain is built from TRBV4-3 and TRBJ1-6; D not resolved. The CDR3 is 13 residues long. CDR1 LGHNA and CDR2 YSLEER come from the germline V gene. CDR3 sequence (DNA): TGCGCCAGCGGCCAAGATGCCCTTTCACCCCTCCACTTT. Translation: CASGQDALSPLHF.

This clonotype was detected only once. J is TRBJ1-1 and V is TRBV29-1; no reliable D call. V lost 6 bases and J 7 bases, leaving 12 bases between the germline ends. CDR3 length: 11 residues. Germline assignment: CDR1 SQVTM and CDR2 ANQGSEA. For the CDR3, the DNA is TGCAGCGTAGCTACGTGGAGTGAAGCTTTCTTT. This sequence encodes CSVATWSEAFF.

V usage is TRBV2 and J usage is TRBJ2-5, with D possibly being TRBD2 (6 bases). Germline loops: CDR1 SNHLY, CDR2 FYNNEI. The CDR3 is made up of 16 amino acids. V was cut by 0 bases and J by 2 bases, with 13 bases left in between. DNA for the CDR3: TGTGCCAGCAGTGAAGCCCCCGGGACTCTTCAAGAGACCCAGTACTTC. Translation gives CASSEAPGTLQETQYF.

The chain uses TRBV25-1 and TRBJ2-7; 7 positions match TRBD2. With V trimmed by 6 bases and J by 4 bases, 6 bases remained unmatched. From germline, CDR1 is MGHDK and CDR2 SYGVNS. The CDR3 extends over 13 amino acids. The CDR3 spells CASRWGGSYEQYF. CDR3 sequence (DNA): TGTGCCAGCAGATGGGGCGGGAGTTACGAGCAGTACTTC.

The chain uses TRBV12-3 or TRBV12-4 and TRBJ2-2; weak D call: TRBD1 (6 bases). The CDR3 is made up of 14 amino acids. V lost 3 bases, J lost 8 bases, and 13 bases lay in between. In DNA form, the CDR3 reads TGTGCCAGCAGTTTGCAGGGGAAGGGGGGGGAGCTGTTTTTT. Translating gives CASSLQGKGGELFF.

This clonotype was seen once. The rearrangement joins TRBV15 to TRBJ2-6; no clear D gene. Trimming shortened V by 4 bases and J by 0 bases, and 10 bases separated the two germline ends. CDR1 and CDR2 (germline): LNHNV, YYDKDF (reference sequence). This CDR3 has 16 residues. The CDR3 nucleotides read TGTGCCACCAGCATAAGATCAGGCTCTGGGGCCAACGTCCTGACTTTC. This encodes CATSIRSGSGANVLTF. Full variable domain (missing parts from reference TRBV15 and TRBJ2-6): DAMVIQNPRYQVTQFGKPVTLSCSQTLNHNVMYWYQQKSSQAPKLLFHYYDKDFNNEADTPDNFQSRRPNTSFCFLDIRSPGLGDTAMYLCATSIRSGSGANVLTFGAGSRLTVL.

This clonotype came up a few times. The chain has TRBV20-1 and TRBJ1-4, with 9 bases fitting TRBD1. CDR3 length: 14 amino acids. J lost 7 bases, V lost 0 bases, and 3 bases had no gene match. Germline CDR1 reads DFQATT; CDR2 reads SNEGSKA (reference sequence). In DNA form, the CDR3 reads TGCAGTGCTAGAGATACAGGGGGCTCTGAAAAACTGTTTTTT. Its translation is CSARDTGGSEKLFF.

This clonotype was detected once. The rearrangement joins TRBV3-1 to TRBJ2-3; 7 bases fit TRBD1. V trimming: 4 bases; J trimming: 1 base; junction bases outside the gene matches: 5. CDR1 and CDR2 (germline): LGHDT, YNNKEL (reference sequence). The CDR3 length is 15 residues. This CDR3 is CASSRRDSGTDTQYF. CDR3 DNA sequence: TGTGCCAGCAGCCGAAGGGACAGCGGCACAGATACGCAGTATTTT.

The V call is TRBV15, the J call TRBJ2-7, with 7 bases fitting TRBD1. After removal of 0 bases from V and 11 bases from J, the junction contained 10 bases not matched to a gene. The germline V gene has CDR1 LNHNV and CDR2 YYDKDF (reference sequence). CDR3 size: 14 residues. In nucleotides, the CDR3 is TGTGCCACCAGCAGAGAAGGGGGCACATTTCCGGAGTACTTC. Translation: CATSREGGTFPEYF.

The genes are TRBV29-1 and TRBJ2-7; 8 positions agree with TRBD1. The CDR3 extends over 13 amino acids. Germline V gene lookup returns CDR1 SQVTM and CDR2 ANQGSEA. The J segment lost 3 bases and the V segment lost 6 bases, leaving 7 bases of the junction unmatched. CDR3 bases: TGCAGCGTGCAGACAGGGGCAAACTACGAGCAGTACTTC. It specifies CSVQTGANYEQYF.

This clonotype was counted once. The J gene is TRBJ2-5, the V gene TRBV9, with 10 nucleotides matching TRBD1. The germline V gene encodes CDR1 SGDLS and CDR2 YYNGEE. The CDR3 loop spans 16 amino acids. Losses at the gene ends were 4 bases for V and 5 bases for J; bases not matched to a gene: 11. The DNA for the CDR3 is TGTGCCAGCAGCCAAGCCCGGGACAGGGGCGGGGAGACCCAGTACTTC. This gives the protein CASSQARDRGGETQYF.

This clonotype appeared a few times. V gene TRBV6-5 combines with J gene TRBJ2-5; 7 bases are shared with TRBD1. The CDR3 consists of 13 residues. Germline assignment: CDR1 MNHEY and CDR2 SVGAGI. The V gene end was trimmed by 6 bases and the J gene end by 5 bases; junction bases not matched to a gene: 6. The CDR3 loop is CASRTGLGETQYF. The CDR3 coding sequence is TGTGCCAGCAGGACAGGGCTTGGGGAGACCCAGTACTTC.